Listed here are 26 T cell receptor beta chains from one sample, sequenced in a study of shared clonotypes between healthy human individuals. Method: immunoSEQ multiplex PCR; TCRdb's copy keeps in-frame clones and lacks some. The data hold hundreds of thousands of clones, with 97% observed a single time. The sequencing input was naive CD4+ T cells sorted from blood. Subset defined: CD45RA+ positively selected. These receptors all stem from a woman in her 30s in good health.

The chain uses TRBV19 and TRBJ1-1, with D maybe TRBD1 (6 bases). Germline CDR1 LNHDA, CDR2 SQIVND (reference sequence). The V gene lost 8 bases and the J gene lost 1 base, with 17 bases spanning the gap. The CDR3 totals 15 residues. CDR3 protein: CASGHAQGTNTEAFF. DNA of the CDR3: TGTGCCAGTGGACACGCACAGGGCACGAACACTGAAGCTTTCTTT.

This clone has only a few counts. This chain links TRBV7-9 with TRBJ1-1, with D possibly matching TRBD1 (5 bases). Germline CDR1 and CDR2: SEHNR and FQNEAQ (reference sequence). The V end was cut by 5 bases, the J end by 5 bases, with 18 bases between. This CDR3 contains 15 residues. The CDR3 DNA is TGTGCCAGCAGCGCCGTGGCAGGGTGGAAGACTGAAGCTTTCTTT. This codes for CASSAVAGWKTEAFF.

This rearrangement joins TRBV5-1 to TRBJ1-1; no firm D call. With 4 bases removed from V and 0 bases from J, the gap between germline ends came to 7 bases. CDR1 is SGHRS, CDR2 YFSETQ, per germline. The CDR3 totals 13 residues. CDR3 residues: CASSPWMNTEAFF. CDR3 nucleotide sequence: TGCGCCAGCAGCCCATGGATGAACACTGAAGCTTTCTTT.

The chain couples TRBV10-3 to TRBJ2-3, with D maybe TRBD2 (6 bases). CDR1 and CDR2 from the germline V gene are ENHRY and SYGVKD. CDR3 size: 14 residues. V lost 3 bases and J 8 bases, leaving 15 bases between the germline ends. The CDR3 sequence: CAISDGSGSGTQYF. CDR3 coding DNA: TGTGCCATCAGTGACGGCTCCGGGAGCGGTACGCAGTATTTT.

The V call is TRBV6-1, the J call TRBJ1-1; TRBD1 is a possible D gene (5 bases). V shed 5 bases and J shed 11 bases, with 15 bases lying between them. CDR1 is MNHNS and CDR2 is SASEGT in the germline V gene. The CDR3 runs to 12 residues. Here the CDR3 reads CASSTGGVNAFF. The CDR3 region has the DNA TGTGCCAGCAGTACAGGCGGGGTAAATGCTTTCTTT.

This chain links TRBV5-1 with TRBJ2-7, with a weak D call TRBD1 (6 bases). The germline gives CDR1 SGHRS, CDR2 YFSETQ. The CDR3 contains 13 residues. V was clipped by 5 bases and J by 5 bases, with 14 bases between them. CDR3 protein: CASRNRAQNEQYF. As DNA, the CDR3 is TGCGCCAGCAGAAACAGGGCGCAGAACGAGCAGTACTTC.

The chain is built from TRBV27 and TRBJ2-7; D is uncertain. The V end was cut by 10 bases, the J end by 4 bases, with 23 bases between. The germline V gene has CDR1 MNHEY and CDR2 SMNVEV (reference sequence). The CDR3 has 15 amino acids. CDR3 sequence reads: CATSTLATLDYEQYF. DNA for the CDR3: TGTGCCACGAGCACTCTCGCCACGCTAGATTACGAGCAGTACTTC.

Note on this clone: Different DNA sequences within this sample yield the same CDR3. This chain joins TRBV5-1 and TRBJ1-5; TRBD1 matches at 7 bases. Losses at the gene ends were 0 bases for V and 0 bases for J; bases not matched to a gene: 0. This CDR3 spans 15 amino acids. Germline CDR1 is SGHRS and CDR2 is YFSETQ. CDR3 DNA: TGCGCCAGCAGCTTGGGGGACAGTAGCAATCAGCCCCAGCATTTT. Protein sequence: CASSLGDSSNQPQHF. Looking up the rest from reference TRBV5-1 and TRBJ1-5 gives the full variable domain: KAGVTQTPRYLIKTRGQQVTLSCSPISGHRSVSWYQQTPGQGLQFLFEYFSETQRNKGNFPGRFSGRQFSNSRSEMNVSTLELGDSALYLCASSLGDSSNQPQHFGDGTRLSIL.

This clone was observed once. The chain employs TRBV9 and TRBJ2-5; 8 bases line up with TRBD2. This CDR3 region has 16 residues. Germline trimming cut 4 bases from V and 2 bases from J; bases unmatched to any gene: 10. CDR1 is SGDLS, CDR2 YYNGEE, per germline. The CDR3 region has the DNA TGTGCCAGCAGCCCCCTAGTAGCGGGACCGCAAGAGACCCAGTACTTC. Residues: CASSPLVAGPQETQYF.

The gene calls are TRBV5-1 and TRBJ2-7; TRBD1 agrees at 7 bases. The V gene's germline CDR1 is SGHRS and CDR2 YFSETQ. With V trimmed by 4 bases and J by 1 base, 5 bases remained unmatched. This CDR3 has 14 residues. CDR3 nucleotide sequence: TGCGCCAGCAGCAGGACAGGATTTTCCTACGAGCAGTACTTC. Its translation: CASSRTGFSYEQYF. Looking up the rest from reference TRBV5-1 and TRBJ2-7 gives the full variable domain: KAGVTQTPRYLIKTRGQQVTLSCSPISGHRSVSWYQQTPGQGLQFLFEYFSETQRNKGNFPGRFSGRQFSNSRSEMNVSTLELGDSALYLCASSRTGFSYEQYFGPGTRLTVT.

CDR3 bases: TGTGCCATCAGTGAATTTGATGATACGCAGTATTTT. It specifies CAISEFDDTQYF. This chain joins TRBV10-3 and TRBJ2-3; D not resolved. This CDR3 contains 12 residues. Trimming took 3 bases from V and 6 from J, leaving 7 bases between them. Germline CDR1 and CDR2: ENHRY and SYGVKD.

This sequence joins TRBV11-2 and TRBJ1-5; D not certain. The CDR3 spans 13 residues. The V gene's germline CDR1 is SGHAT and CDR2 FQNNGV. V was shortened by 4 bases and J by 5 bases, with 9 bases between the two germline ends. CDR3 in DNA: TGTGCCAGCAGCTCCTTTTCCGATCAGCCCCAGCATTTT. This translates into CASSSFSDQPQHF. Full variable domain (outside the CDR3, taken from reference TRBV11-2 and TRBJ1-5): EAGVAQSPRYKIIEKRQSVAFWCNPISGHATLYWYQQILGQGPKLLIQFQNNGVVDDSQLPKDRFSAERLKGVDSTLKIQPAKLEDSAVYLCASSSFSDQPQHFGDGTRLSIL.

The rearrangement joins TRBV27 to TRBJ1-1; 12 positions agree with TRBD1. With V trimmed by 8 bases and J by 4 bases, 8 bases remained unmatched. Germline CDR1 is MNHEY and CDR2 is SMNVEV (reference sequence). The CDR3 has 15 residues. The CDR3 DNA sequence: TGTGCCAGCTTAGGTGGGACAGGGGGCACCACTGAAGCTTTCTTT. Translation gives CASLGGTGGTTEAFF.

CDR3 residues: CASSLRDGGESSYEQYF. The CDR3 DNA reads as TGTGCCAGCAGCCTCCGGGACGGGGGTGAAAGCTCCTACGAGCAGTACTTC. V is TRBV7-9 and J is TRBJ2-7; perhaps TRBD2 as D (6 bases). The V end lost 5 bases, the J end lost 0 bases, and 20 bases lay between the germline ends. The CDR3 runs 17 residues. Per germline, CDR1 SEHNR and CDR2 FQNEAQ (reference sequence). The whole variable domain, remainder taken from reference TRBV7-9 and TRBJ2-7, is DTGVSQNPRHKITKRGQNVTFRCDPISEHNRLYWYRQTLGQGPEFLTYFQNEAQLEKSRLLSDRFSAERPKGSFSTLEIQRTEQGDSAMYLCASSLRDGGESSYEQYFGPGTRLTVT.

The V gene is TRBV6-1, the J gene TRBJ2-2, with D maybe TRBD2 (5 bases). The CDR3 has 16 residues. CDR1 is MNHNS and CDR2 is SASEGT in the germline V gene. Trimming pared 1 base from V and 0 bases from J, leaving 9 bases between. This chain's CDR3 is CASSEVLVANTGELFF. The CDR3 DNA follows: TGTGCCAGCAGTGAAGTACTAGTGGCGAACACCGGGGAGCTGTTTTTT.

The genes are TRBV27 and TRBJ2-7; 10 bases match TRBD2. Germline V gene sequence: CDR1 MNHEY, CDR2 SMNVEV (reference sequence). The CDR3 sequence is 14 residues long. With 6 bases clipped from V and 4 bases from J, the junction kept 6 bases outside the gene matches. CDR3 nucleotides: TGTGCCAGCAGGATGACTAGCGGGCGTTACGAGCAGTACTTC. Translation gives CASRMTSGRYEQYF.

The chain joins TRBV6-4 to TRBJ2-1; no firm D call. The V gene's germline CDR1 is MRHNA and CDR2 SNTAGT. The CDR3 runs 14 residues. Trimming shortened V by 3 bases and J by 9 bases, and 15 bases separated the two germline ends. The CDR3 DNA is TGTGCCAGCAGTGAACGAATGGGAAACGGTGAGCAGTTCTTC. Translation: CASSERMGNGEQFF.

In DNA form, the CDR3 reads TGTGCCAGCAGTGCGACTAGCGGGGGGTACAATGAGCAGTTCTTC. Translated: CASSATSGGYNEQFF. This chain joins TRBV6-4 and TRBJ2-1, with TRBD2 matching over 13 bases. CDR3 size: 15 residues. V shed 4 bases and J 4 bases; nucleotides not matched to a gene: 1. CDR1 MRHNA and CDR2 SNTAGT come from the germline V gene.

This chain links TRBV28 with TRBJ2-3, with unresolved D. Germline assignment: CDR1 MDHEN and CDR2 SYDVKM. The length of the CDR3 is 12 residues. V gave up 7 bases and J gave up 2 bases, with 7 bases separating them. The DNA of the CDR3 is TGTGCCAGCACCAGTTCCACAGATACGCAGTATTTT. It yields the protein CASTSSTDTQYF.

This clone was seen a single time. In DNA form, the CDR3 reads TGTGTCAGAAGCTGGCGGGGTAAGGACTACGAGCAGTACTTC. Its translation: CVRSWRGKDYEQYF. This rearrangement joins TRBV7-5 to TRBJ2-7; the table's D gene call, TRBD2, was not cross checked with the DNA. TRBV7-5 is classified as a pseudogene. The CDR3 sequence is 14 residues long.

The chain has TRBV9 and TRBJ2-3; 7 nucleotides align to TRBD2. Germline CDR1 reads SGDLS; CDR2 reads YYNGEE. This CDR3 is 16 amino acids long. V was clipped by 0 bases and J by 0 bases; unmatched bases: 4. CDR3 in amino acids: CASSVAQRDSTDTQYF. The CDR3, as DNA: TGTGCCAGCAGCGTAGCCCAGCGGGATAGCACAGATACGCAGTATTTT.

This chain uses TRBV28 with TRBJ1-5; D ambiguous. Between the trimmed V and J ends, which lost 2 bases and 6 bases, there was a span of 14 bases. The CDR3 length is 15 residues. Looked up from germline, CDR1 is MDHEN and CDR2 is SYDVKM. The DNA for the CDR3 is TGTGCCAGCAGTTTAAACACGGGATCCGGTCAGCCCCAGCATTTT. This codes for CASSLNTGSGQPQHF.

CDR3 amino acids: CASSFMTGLGARYGYTF. CDR3 bases: TGTGCCAGCAGCTTTATGACCGGGTTAGGGGCCCGCTATGGCTACACCTTC. The chain combines TRBV5-4 with TRBJ1-2; possibly TRBD1 for D (5 bases). Germline assignment: CDR1 SGHNT and CDR2 YYREEE (reference sequence). V lost 2 bases and J lost 4, with 21 bases in between. The CDR3 is made up of 17 amino acids. The variable domain in full, with the rest retrieved from reference TRBV5-4 and TRBJ1-2, is ETGVTQSPTHLIKTRGQQVTLRCSSQSGHNTVSWYQQALGQGPQFIFQYYREEENGRGNFPPRFSGLQFPNYSSELNVNALELDDSALYLCASSFMTGLGARYGYTFGSGTRLTVV.

This chain links TRBV14 with TRBJ1-4; D possibly corresponds to TRBD1 (5 bases). Germline V gene data show CDR1 as SGHDN and CDR2 as FVKESK. V was shortened by 0 bases and J by 8 bases, with 16 bases between the two germline ends. This CDR3 is built from 16 residues. The CDR3 protein is CASSQDQGFWGEKLFF. In DNA form, the CDR3 reads TGTGCCAGCAGCCAAGACCAGGGTTTCTGGGGAGAAAAACTGTTTTTT.

This chain links TRBV11-2 with TRBJ2-1; 9 bases line up with TRBD2. This CDR3 is 16 amino acids long. The V gene's germline CDR1 is SGHAT and CDR2 FQNNGV. With 4 bases clipped from V and 0 bases from J, the junction kept 4 bases outside the gene matches. CDR3 sequence: CASSSIAGASYNEQFF. The CDR3 DNA is TGTGCCAGCAGCTCCATAGCGGGAGCCTCCTACAATGAGCAGTTCTTC.

The chain links TRBV29-1 to TRBJ2-1, with D possibly being TRBD1 (6 bases). The CDR3 covers 15 residues. V was clipped by 6 bases and J by 8 bases, with 23 bases between them. The germline V gene encodes CDR1 SQVTM and CDR2 ANQGSEA. This CDR3 reads CSVERGNRAIDEQFF. The CDR3 DNA sequence: TGCAGCGTCGAACGAGGAAACAGGGCCATCGATGAGCAGTTCTTC.